This TCR beta chain originates from a study of T cell repertoires in cytomegalovirus infection. For the study at large: It was recently identified HLA-C-restricted and well-studied HLA-B-restricted CMV epitopes that the study used. In public TCR beta signatures, there were indications of both CMV infection and matching HLA type. Findings of the study overall: Dominating the ex vivo response were HLA-C-restricted CMV-specific TCR beta clonotypes.

In the case of this clonotype: The antigen remains undetermined.

The ends were cut back, 8 bases at V and 2 bases at J, with 12 bases in the middle. The germline CDR1 and CDR2 sequences are ENHRY and SYGVKD. CDR3 length equals 14 residues. A single record per CDR3 protein comes from TCRdb applying MiXCR to the reads. The sample gives some 920,000 distinct CDR3 sequences, about a third of which show up once; roughly 13% is in the top ten. The source was cultured CD8+ T cells from PBMCs, collected from culture after CMV antigen stimulation. The receptor's source is a human donor in good health (CMV status not recorded). Some clones in this sample may be carry-over from other donors' samples. This sequence joins TRBV10-3 and TRBJ2-2, with D possibly being TRBD2 (6 bases). CDR3 amino acids: CAIDGGDNTGELFF. The CDR3 DNA sequence: TGTGCCATCGATGGCGGGGACAACACCGGGGAGCTGTTTTTT.